This note documents a single T cell receptor (beta chain) sequence. Its antigen is still unknown. The data belong to a study of shared clonotypes between healthy human individuals. Study-wide results and caveats: Naive subsets typically showed greater estimated richness than memory subsets.

Sorted-subset replicate PCRs used 150 to 200 ng of genomic DNA. This amount corresponded to 30,000 to 35,000 T cell genomes. Produced via immunoSEQ multiplex PCR; TCRdb's table is partial and in-frame only. The table includes a few million clones, 85% to 95% detected once. There are 15 residues in the CDR3. V lost 7 bases, J lost 2 bases, and 8 bases stayed unmatched. Germline assignment: CDR1 SGDLS and CDR2 YYNGEE. This receptor was identified in a man between 18 and 35 years old in good health. Some clones in this sample may be carry-over from other donors' samples. Specimen: naive CD4+ T cells from PBMCs. Subset in this sample: CD45RA+ positively selected. This rearrangement joins TRBV9 to TRBJ2-2; 7 nucleotides match TRBD2. CDR3 region: CASAKGGRNTGELFF. DNA for the CDR3: TGTGCCAGCGCCAAGGGCGGGAGAAACACCGGGGAGCTGTTTTTT.